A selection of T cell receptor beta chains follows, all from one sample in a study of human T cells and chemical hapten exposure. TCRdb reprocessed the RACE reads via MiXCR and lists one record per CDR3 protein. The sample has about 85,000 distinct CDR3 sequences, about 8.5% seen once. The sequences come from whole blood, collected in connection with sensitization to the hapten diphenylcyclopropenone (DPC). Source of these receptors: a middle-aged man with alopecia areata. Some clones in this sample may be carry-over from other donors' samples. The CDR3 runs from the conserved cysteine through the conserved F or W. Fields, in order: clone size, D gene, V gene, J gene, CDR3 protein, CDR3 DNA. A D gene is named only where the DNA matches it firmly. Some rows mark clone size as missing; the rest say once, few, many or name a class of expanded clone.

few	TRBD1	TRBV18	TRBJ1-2	CASSSTPETGLNYGYTF	TGTGCCAGCTCTTCAACACCCGAGACAGGGCTGAACTATGGCTACACCTTC
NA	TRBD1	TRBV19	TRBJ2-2	CASSTLTGGLSGELFF	TGTGCCAGTAGTACATTGACAGGGGGCCTCTCCGGGGAGCTGTTTTTT
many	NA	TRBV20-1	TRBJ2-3	CSAGYGTDTQYF	TGCAGTGCTGGATACGGTACAGATACGCAGTATTTT
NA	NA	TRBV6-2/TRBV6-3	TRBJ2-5	CASSNILQGPQAAQYF	TGTGCCAGCAGCAATATTCTTCAGGGGCCGCAGGCAGCCCAGTACTTC
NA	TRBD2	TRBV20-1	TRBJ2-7	CSASSLAGGDEQYF	TGCAGTGCTAGTTCCCTAGCGGGAGGGGACGAGCAGTACTTC
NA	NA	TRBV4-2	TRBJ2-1	CASSQDRKDEQFF	TGTGCCAGCAGCCAAGATCGAAAGGATGAGCAGTTCTTC
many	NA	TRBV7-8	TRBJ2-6	CASRPPMGYGANVLTF	TGTGCCAGCAGACCACCTATGGGGTACGGGGCCAACGTCCTGACTTTC
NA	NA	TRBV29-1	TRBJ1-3	CSVEVGLGNTIYF	TGCAGCGTTGAAGTAGGCCTCGGAAACACCATATATTTT
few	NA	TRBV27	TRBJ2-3	CASSGLLFGSADTQYF	TGTGCCAGCTCAGGGTTGCTGTTCGGATCCGCAGATACGCAGTATTTT
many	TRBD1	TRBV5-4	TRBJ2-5	CASSLQGAWETQYF	TGTGCCAGCAGCTTACAGGGGGCCTGGGAGACCCAGTACTTC
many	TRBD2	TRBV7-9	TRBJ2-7	CASSLSLAVSYEQYF	TGTGCCAGCTCCCTTTCACTAGCGGTTTCCTACGAGCAGTACTTC
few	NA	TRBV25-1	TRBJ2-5	CASSVTSKETQYF	TGTGCCAGCAGTGTGACCAGTAAGGAGACCCAGTACTTC
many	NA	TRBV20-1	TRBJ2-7	CSAYWENEQYF	TGCAGTGCCTACTGGGAAAACGAGCAGTACTTC
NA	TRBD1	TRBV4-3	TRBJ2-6	CASSQAVRGYGANVLTF	TGCGCCAGCAGCCAAGCGGTCAGGGGGTATGGGGCCAACGTCCTGACTTTC
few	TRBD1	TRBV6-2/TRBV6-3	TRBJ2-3	CATYRGGTDTQYF	TGTGCCACGTACAGGGGTGGGACAGATACGCAGTATTTT
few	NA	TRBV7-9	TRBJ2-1	CASSSFSYYNEQFF	TGTGCCAGCAGCTCCTTTAGCTACTACAATGAGCAGTTCTTC
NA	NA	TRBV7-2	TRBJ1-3	CASSFDGLSGNTIYF	TGTGCCAGCAGCTTTGACGGTCTCTCTGGAAACACCATATATTTT
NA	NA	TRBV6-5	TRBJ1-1	CASSPRRGTGEAFF	TGTGCCAGCAGTCCGCGTAGGGGGACGGGTGAAGCTTTCTTT
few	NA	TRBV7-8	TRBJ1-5	CASSFEWGSNQPQHF	TGTGCCAGCAGCTTTGAGTGGGGAAGCAATCAGCCCCAGCATTTT
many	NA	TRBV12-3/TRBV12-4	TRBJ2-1	CASSFFGDEQFF	TGTGCCAGCAGTTTTTTTGGTGATGAGCAGTTCTTC
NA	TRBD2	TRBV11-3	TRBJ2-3	CASSPGLAVVTQYF	TGTGCCAGCAGCCCTGGACTAGCGGTGGTTACGCAGTATTTT
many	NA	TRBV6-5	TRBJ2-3	CASSYTVDVTDTQYF	TGTGCCAGCAGTTACACGGTCGATGTCACAGATACGCAGTATTTT
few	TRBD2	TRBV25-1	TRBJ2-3	CASTAPAGGMADTQYF	TGTGCCAGCACGGCTCCGGCGGGAGGGATGGCAGATACGCAGTATTTT
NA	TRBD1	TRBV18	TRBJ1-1	CASSLGQGYDTEAFF	TGTGCCAGCTCACTTGGACAGGGGTACGACACTGAAGCTTTCTTT
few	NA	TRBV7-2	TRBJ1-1	CASSPRPGGNTEAFF	TGTGCCAGCAGCCCCAGGCCGGGGGGGAACACTGAAGCTTTCTTT
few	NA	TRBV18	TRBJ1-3	CASSPPSRGTNTIYF	TGTGCCAGCTCACCACCAAGCAGAGGGACGAACACCATATATTTT
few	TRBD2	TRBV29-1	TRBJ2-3	CSADGTSGSADTQYF	TGCAGCGCCGATGGGACTAGCGGGAGTGCAGATACGCAGTATTTT
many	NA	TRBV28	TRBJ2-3	CASSSVPNTDTQYF	TGTGCCAGCAGTTCTGTTCCGAACACAGATACGCAGTATTTT
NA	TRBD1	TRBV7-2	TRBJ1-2	CASSSGQGNYGYTF	TGTGCCAGCAGCTCTGGACAGGGCAACTATGGCTACACCTTC
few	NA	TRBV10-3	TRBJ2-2	CAISDRANTGELFF	TGTGCCATCAGTGACAGGGCGAACACCGGGGAGCTGTTTTTT
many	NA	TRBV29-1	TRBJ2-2	CSVSGFTGFVTGELFF	TGCAGCGTTTCCGGATTTACAGGGTTTGTCACCGGGGAGCTGTTTTTT
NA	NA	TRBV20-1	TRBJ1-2	CSARVDVDYGYTF	TGCAGTGCTAGAGTGGATGTAGACTATGGCTACACCTTC
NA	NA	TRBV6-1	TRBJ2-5	CASSSMRAETQYF	TGTGCCAGCAGCTCCATGCGGGCAGAGACCCAGTACTTC
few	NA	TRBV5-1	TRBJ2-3	CASSLDLDTQYF	TGCGCCAGCAGCTTGGATCTGGATACGCAGTATTTT
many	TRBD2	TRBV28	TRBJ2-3	CASNIAGGMADTQYF	TGTGCCAGCAATATAGCGGGAGGAATGGCAGATACGCAGTATTTT
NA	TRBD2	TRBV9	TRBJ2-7	CASSVVASGSRNEQYF	TGTGCCAGCAGCGTAGTGGCTAGCGGGAGTAGGAACGAGCAGTACTTC
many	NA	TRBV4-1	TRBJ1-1	CASSRGTGTEAFF	TGCGCCAGCAGCCGGGGGACCGGGACAGAAGCTTTCTTT
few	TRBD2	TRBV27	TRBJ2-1	CASSFPRGLAGEIDEQFF	TGTGCCAGCAGTTTCCCCCGAGGCTTGGCGGGAGAGATCGATGAGCAGTTCTTC
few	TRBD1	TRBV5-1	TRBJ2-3	CASSLARGPTDTQYF	TGCGCCAGCAGCTTGGCAAGGGGGCCCACAGATACGCAGTATTTT